Listed here are 27 T cell receptor beta chains from one sample, sequenced in a study of control samples from healthy donors and cancer patients. TCRdb keeps only in-frame clones here, not all; method: immunoSEQ multiplex PCR. The sample consists of about 140,000 clones, approximately 91% of them appearing once. Sequences were obtained from blood. All receptors come from a woman in her 30s in good health.

The chain joins TRBV19 to TRBJ2-1; D tentatively reads TRBD1 or TRBD2 (5 bases each). The CDR3 has 16 residues. Trimming shortened V by 2 bases and J by 0 bases, and 11 bases separated the two germline ends. CDR1 is LNHDA and CDR2 is SQIVND in the germline V gene (reference sequence). This CDR3 is CASSITGTSSYNEQFF. The CDR3 nucleotides read TGTGCCAGTAGTATAACGGGGACGAGCTCCTACAATGAGCAGTTCTTC.

The V call is TRBV27, the J call TRBJ2-3; D is undetermined. The germline V gene has CDR1 MNHEY and CDR2 SMNVEV (reference sequence). V lost 6 bases to trimming and J lost 6 bases, with 19 bases between them. The CDR3 totals 15 residues. DNA for the CDR3: TGTGCCAGCAGCTCTTTGGCCCTAAGGTCCGATACGCAGTATTTT. Protein: CASSSLALRSDTQYF.

This clone was observed a handful of times. Here the CDR3 DNA reads TGTGCCAGCTCACCCCCGGGGGTTACCTACGAGCAGTACTTC. It translates to CASSPPGVTYEQYF. This chain joins TRBV18 and TRBJ2-7, with D possibly matching TRBD2 (6 bases). CDR1 is KGHSH and CDR2 is LQKENI in the germline V gene. The CDR3 length is 14 residues. V lost 3 bases to trimming and J lost 2 bases, with 11 bases between them.

The CDR3 DNA reads as TGTGCCAGTAGTAGCTCGAGGGGGCCCAGCGAGCAGTACTTC. This codes for CASSSSRGPSEQYF. J is TRBJ2-7 and V is TRBV19, with 7 bases aligning to TRBD1. The ends lost 4 bases at V and 6 bases at J; junction bases unmatched: 9. The CDR3 runs 14 residues. Per the germline V gene, CDR1 is LNHDA and CDR2 is SQIVND (reference sequence). Full variable domain (missing parts from reference TRBV19 and TRBJ2-7): DGGITQSPKYLFRKEGQNVTLSCEQNLNHDAMYWYRQDPGQGLRLIYYSQIVNDFQKGDIAEGYSVSREKKESFPLTVTSAQKNPTAFYLCASSSSRGPSEQYFGPGTRLTVT.

The chain is built from TRBV27 and TRBJ1-5, with D tentatively TRBD1 (6 bases). CDR1 is MNHEY, CDR2 SMNVEV, per germline (reference sequence). This CDR3 comprises 16 residues. V was pared by 6 bases and J by 2 bases, with 17 bases between. CDR3 sequence reads: CASRPRRGEGNQPQHF. The CDR3, as DNA: TGTGCCAGCAGACCGCGCAGGGGCGAGGGCAATCAGCCCCAGCATTTT.

J is TRBJ2-3 and V is TRBV3-1 (or the pseudogene TRBV3-2); TRBD1 might be the D (5 bases). Germline V lookup: CDR1 LGHDT, CDR2 YNNKEL (reference sequence). V lost 3 bases and J 5 bases, leaving 12 bases between the germline ends. This CDR3 is 14 amino acids long. CDR3 loop: CASSQPAGLDTQYF. Written as DNA, the CDR3 is TGTGCCAGCAGCCAGCCCGCAGGGTTAGATACGCAGTATTTT.

The chain joins TRBV3-1 (or the pseudogene TRBV3-2) to TRBJ1-6; 7 positions match TRBD1. With 1 base clipped from V and 10 bases from J, the junction kept 10 bases outside the gene matches. CDR3 length equals 16 residues. CDR1 and CDR2 from the germline V gene are LGHDT and YNNKEL (reference sequence). This CDR3 reads CASSQGRQGRRSPLHF. DNA of the CDR3: TGTGCCAGCAGCCAAGGTAGACAGGGACGGCGGTCACCCCTCCACTTT.

The gene calls are TRBV5-4 and TRBJ2-7, with TRBD2 matching over 7 bases. The CDR3 is 16 amino acids. Germline V gene data show CDR1 as SGHNT and CDR2 as YYREEE (reference sequence). The junction had 12 bases not matched to a gene; V was cut back by 4 bases and J by 2 bases. CDR3 residues: CASSLVLGTTPYEQYF. The CDR3 DNA reads as TGTGCCAGCAGCCTCGTGCTCGGGACTACTCCCTACGAGCAGTACTTC.

The chain recombines TRBV7-3 with TRBJ2-3, with TRBD2 matching 8 bases. V shed 5 bases and J 1 base; nucleotides not matched to a gene: 5. The CDR3 loop spans 15 amino acids. Germline V gene data show CDR1 as SGHTA and CDR2 as FQGTGA. CDR3 DNA: TGTGCCAGCAGCGTAGCGGGGCCGGGCACAGATACGCAGTATTTT. Its protein is CASSVAGPGTDTQYF.

This chain links TRBV2 with TRBJ2-1, with D unresolved. V was clipped by 4 bases and J by 2 bases, with 6 bases between them. Per the germline V gene, CDR1 is SNHLY and CDR2 is FYNNEI. This CDR3 spans 13 amino acids. As DNA, the CDR3 is TGTGCCAGCAGTGCAAACACCTACAATGAGCAGTTCTTC. This gives the protein CASSANTYNEQFF.

The chain is built from TRBV6-6 and TRBJ2-1; tentative D call: TRBD2 (5 bases). V was clipped by 4 bases and J by 7 bases, with 11 bases between them. CDR3 length: 13 residues. The germline gives CDR1 MNHNY, CDR2 SVGAGI (reference sequence). The CDR3 nucleotides read TGTGCCAGCAGTTCGTCTGGCGGGAATGAGCAGTTCTTC. It specifies CASSSSGGNEQFF.

The chain has TRBV29-1 and TRBJ2-5, with TRBD1 identical over 9 bases. The CDR3 length is 13 residues. From germline, CDR1 is SQVTM and CDR2 ANQGSEA. The V segment lost 6 bases and the J segment 2 bases; nucleotides outside the gene matches: 4. The CDR3 bases are TGCAGCGTCGGTGGACAGGGGCAAGAGACCCAGTACTTC. It is translated as CSVGGQGQETQYF.

The chain has TRBV12-3 or TRBV12-4 and TRBJ2-1; D perhaps matches TRBD2 (5 bases). V gave up 1 base and J gave up 7 bases, with 5 bases separating them. The CDR3 runs to 12 residues. The DNA of the CDR3 is TGTGCCAGCAGTTTAGGAGGGAATGAGCAGTTCTTC. Translation: CASSLGGNEQFF.

This clone showed up just once. This rearrangement joins TRBV29-1 to TRBJ1-1; TRBD1 might be the D (6 bases). V lost 7 bases and J 7 bases, leaving 13 bases between the germline ends. Germline lookup yields CDR1 SQVTM and CDR2 ANQGSEA. This CDR3 is built from 11 residues. This CDR3 reads CSGAGEFEAFF. CDR3 nucleotides: TGCAGCGGCGCAGGGGAGTTTGAAGCTTTCTTT.

V gene TRBV6-5 combines with J gene TRBJ1-1; D is unclear. Germline V gene sequence: CDR1 MNHEY, CDR2 SVGAGI. The CDR3 totals 12 residues. V was shortened by 6 bases and J by 3 bases, with 8 bases between the two germline ends. CDR3 sequence (DNA): TGTGCCAGCAGCCGTTTTGACACTGAAGCTTTCTTT. Protein product: CASSRFDTEAFF.

CDR3 sequence (DNA): TGTGCCAGCACCCCCATTGCAACTAATGAAAAACTGTTTTTT. It translates to CASTPIATNEKLFF. This chain links TRBV6-5 with TRBJ1-4; D is uncertain. Trimming shortened V by 7 bases and J by 0 bases, and 9 bases separated the two germline ends. The length of the CDR3 is 14 residues. Germline values: CDR1 MNHEY, CDR2 SVGAGI.

The V call is TRBV12-3 or TRBV12-4, the J call TRBJ2-7; TRBD1 agrees at 8 bases. Trimming removed 6 bases from V and 6 bases from J; junction bases left unmatched: 4. This CDR3 contains 12 residues. CDR3 nucleotides: TGTGCCAGCAGGCCAGGGGGCGCCGAGCAGTACTTC. Its translation: CASRPGGAEQYF.

The rearrangement links TRBV28 to TRBJ2-7, with unresolved D. V was clipped by 7 bases and J by 3 bases, with 13 bases between them. The CDR3 covers 13 residues. CDR1 MDHEN and CDR2 SYDVKM come from the germline V gene. CDR3 region: CASTPPLGYEQYF. CDR3 DNA: TGTGCCAGCACCCCCCCCCTAGGCTACGAGCAGTACTTC.

The J gene is TRBJ2-7, the V gene TRBV2, with 8 bases aligning to TRBD1. V was clipped by 0 bases and J by 2 bases; unmatched bases: 3. Germline CDR1 and CDR2: SNHLY and FYNNEI. The CDR3 spans 15 residues. The CDR3 coding sequence is TGTGCCAGCAGTGAAGCGGGACAGGACCCCTACGAGCAGTACTTC. Amino acid sequence: CASSEAGQDPYEQYF.

This clone was seen a handful of times. The chain couples TRBV30 to TRBJ1-6; D remains unclear. The CDR3 has 12 amino acids. CDR1 GTSNPN and CDR2 SVGIG come from the germline V gene (reference sequence). V was clipped by 7 bases and J by 10 bases, with 14 bases between them. CDR3 DNA: TGTGCCTCAAGGCCCCCGAACTCACCCCTCCACTTT. This sequence encodes CASRPPNSPLHF.

This chain connects TRBV5-6 to TRBJ1-4, with 7 bases identical to TRBD1. V shed 4 bases and J 8 bases; nucleotides not matched to a gene: 14. CDR1 SGHDT and CDR2 YYEEEE come from the germline V gene. CDR3 length equals 16 residues. The chain's CDR3 is CASSPDGDRSFEKLFF. Written as DNA, the CDR3 is TGTGCCAGCAGCCCCGACGGGGACAGATCCTTCGAAAAACTGTTTTTT.

The CDR3 sequence: CASSLPGLDEQFF. CDR3 DNA sequence: TGTGCCAGCAGTTTACCGGGGTTGGATGAGCAGTTCTTC. The chain links TRBV12-3 or TRBV12-4 to TRBJ2-1, with D possibly matching TRBD2 (5 bases). The CDR3 consists of 13 residues. V was trimmed by 2 bases and J by 8 bases, leaving 10 bases between them.

The table lists this clone with a count of one. V usage is TRBV10-3 and J usage is TRBJ2-7; tentatively, D is TRBD2 (5 bases). The length of the CDR3 is 14 residues. Germline lookup yields CDR1 ENHRY and CDR2 SYGVKD. Trimming shortened V by 0 bases and J by 1 base, and 7 bases separated the two germline ends. For the CDR3, the DNA is TGTGCCATCAGTGAGTCCCGGGAATCCTACGAGCAGTACTTC. It yields the protein CAISESRESYEQYF.

The J gene is TRBJ2-2, the V gene TRBV7-8, with D perhaps matching TRBD2 (6 bases). This CDR3 has 14 amino acids. V lost 7 bases and J lost 7, with 16 bases in between. Germline V gene data show CDR1 as SGHVS and CDR2 as FQNEAQ. In DNA form, the CDR3 reads TGTGCCAGCAACCTTGGGGGGAAGGGCGGGGAGCTGTTTTTT. It is translated as CASNLGGKGGELFF.

The chain is built from TRBV5-1 and TRBJ1-1, with TRBD1 matching 9 bases. The germline V gene encodes CDR1 SGHRS and CDR2 YFSETQ. This CDR3 is 17 amino acids long. Unmatched junction bases numbered 9, after V lost 2 bases and J lost 1 base. The CDR3 coding sequence is TGCGCCAGCAGCTTCGTGGGACAGGGCTCAAAGAACACTGAAGCTTTCTTT. Translated: CASSFVGQGSKNTEAFF.

For the CDR3, the DNA is TGTGCCAGCAGCTCAGGGGCAGGGGGCGATGGCTACACCTTC. Translating it yields CASSSGAGGDGYTF. This sequence joins TRBV7-6 and TRBJ1-2; 8 bases map to TRBD1. Germline trimming cut 4 bases from V and 6 bases from J; bases unmatched to any gene: 7. Germline values: CDR1 SGHVS, CDR2 FNYEAQ. CDR3 length: 14 residues.

The rearrangement joins TRBV7-2 to TRBJ1-6, with D maybe TRBD1 (6 bases). V was trimmed by 3 bases and J by 10 bases, leaving 16 bases between them. Germline CDR1 is SGHTA and CDR2 is FQGNSA. The CDR3 is 15 amino acids. The CDR3 region is CASSFSGRGGSPLHF. The CDR3 region has the DNA TGTGCCAGCAGCTTTTCCGGCAGGGGAGGGTCACCCCTCCACTTT.